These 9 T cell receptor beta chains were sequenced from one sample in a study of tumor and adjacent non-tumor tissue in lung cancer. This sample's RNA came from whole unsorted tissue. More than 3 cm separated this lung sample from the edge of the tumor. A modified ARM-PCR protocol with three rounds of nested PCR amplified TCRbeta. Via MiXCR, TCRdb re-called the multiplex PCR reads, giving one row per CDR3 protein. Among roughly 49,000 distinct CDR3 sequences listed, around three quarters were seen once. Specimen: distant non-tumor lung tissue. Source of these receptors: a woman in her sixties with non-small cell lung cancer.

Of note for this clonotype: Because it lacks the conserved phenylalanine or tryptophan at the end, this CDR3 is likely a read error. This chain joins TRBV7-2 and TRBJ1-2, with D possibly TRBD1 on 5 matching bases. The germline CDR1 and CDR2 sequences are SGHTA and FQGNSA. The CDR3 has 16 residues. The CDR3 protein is CAGSYDRAQANYGYTI. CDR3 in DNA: TGTGCCGGCAGCTACGACAGAGCTCAAGCTAACTATGGCTACACCATC.

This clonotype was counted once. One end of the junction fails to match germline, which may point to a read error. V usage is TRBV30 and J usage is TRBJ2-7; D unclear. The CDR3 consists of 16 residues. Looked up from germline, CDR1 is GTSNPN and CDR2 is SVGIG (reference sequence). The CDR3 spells CAWRSYRAPASYEQHF. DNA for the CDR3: TGTGCCTGGAGGTCTTACCGGGCCCCCGCGAGCTACGAGCAACACTTC.

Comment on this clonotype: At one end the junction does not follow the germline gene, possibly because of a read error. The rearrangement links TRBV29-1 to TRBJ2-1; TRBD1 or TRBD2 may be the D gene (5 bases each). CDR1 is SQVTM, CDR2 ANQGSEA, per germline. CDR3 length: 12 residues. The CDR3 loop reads CSVEEGNNEQFF. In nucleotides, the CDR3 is TGCAGCGTCGAAGAGGGGAACAATGAGCAGTTCTTC.

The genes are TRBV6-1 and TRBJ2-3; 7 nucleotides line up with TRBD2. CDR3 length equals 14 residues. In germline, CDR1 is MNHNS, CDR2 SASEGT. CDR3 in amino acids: CVSSVREGTDTQYF. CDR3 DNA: TGTGTTAGCAGTGTACGGGAGGGCACAGATACGCAGTATTTT.

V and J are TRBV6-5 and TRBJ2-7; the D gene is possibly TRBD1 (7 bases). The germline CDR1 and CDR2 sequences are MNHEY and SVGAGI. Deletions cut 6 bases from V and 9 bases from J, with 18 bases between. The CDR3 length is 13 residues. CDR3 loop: CASSQGGGNGQYF. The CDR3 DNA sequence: TGTGCCAGCAGCCAAGGAGGGGGCAACGGGCAGTACTTC.

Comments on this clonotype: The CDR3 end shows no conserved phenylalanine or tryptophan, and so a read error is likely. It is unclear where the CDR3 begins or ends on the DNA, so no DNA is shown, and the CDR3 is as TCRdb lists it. CDR3 amino acids: CAGSFDEESSYNSPPHS. The genes are TRBV6-6 and TRBJ1-6. The CDR3 has 17 residues if both end residues are counted. Germline V gives CDR1 MNHNY, CDR2 SVGAGI (reference sequence).

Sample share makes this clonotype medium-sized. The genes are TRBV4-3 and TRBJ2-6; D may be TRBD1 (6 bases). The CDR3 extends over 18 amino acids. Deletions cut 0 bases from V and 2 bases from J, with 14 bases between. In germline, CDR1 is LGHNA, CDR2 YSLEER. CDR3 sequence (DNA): TGCGCCAGCAGCCAAGATGTGGCAGGGGCAGCTGGGGCCAACGTCCTGACTTTC. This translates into CASSQDVAGAAGANVLTF.

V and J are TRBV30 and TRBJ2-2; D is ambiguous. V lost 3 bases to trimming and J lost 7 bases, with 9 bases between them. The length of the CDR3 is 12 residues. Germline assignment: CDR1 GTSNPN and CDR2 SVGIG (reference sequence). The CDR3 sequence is CAWSLGDGELFF. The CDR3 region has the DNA TGTGCCTGGAGCCTCGGCGACGGGGAGCTGTTTTTT. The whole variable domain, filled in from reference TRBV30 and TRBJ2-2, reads SQTIHQWPATLVQPVGSPLSLECTVEGTSNPNLYWYRQAAGRGLQLLFYSVGIGQISSEVPQNLSASRPQDRQFILSSKKLLLSDSGFYLCAWSLGDGELFFGEGSRLTVL.

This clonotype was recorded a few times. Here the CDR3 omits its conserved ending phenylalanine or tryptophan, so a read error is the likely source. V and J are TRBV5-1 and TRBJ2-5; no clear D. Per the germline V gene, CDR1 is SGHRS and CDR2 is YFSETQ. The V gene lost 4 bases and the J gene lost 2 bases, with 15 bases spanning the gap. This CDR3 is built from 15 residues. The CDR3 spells CASSPLGMIQETQYL. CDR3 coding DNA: TGCGCCAGCAGCCCTCTCGGTATGATACAAGAGACCCAGTACCTC.